These 27 T cell receptor beta chains were sequenced from one sample in a study of OX40 agonist ivuxolimab in advanced cancers. Assay used: immunoSEQ multiplex PCR; TCRdb lists only in-frame clones, some missing. The table shows some 100,000 clones, with roughly 90% occurring only once. The sequenced sample was CD4+ or CD8+ T cells sorted from blood, obtained in a trial of the OX40 agonist ivuxolimab. These receptors were obtained from an adult with an advanced solid tumor such as melanoma, head and neck, liver or kidney cancer.

The chain carries TRBV11-2 and TRBJ1-1; perhaps TRBD1 as D (5 bases). Looked up from germline, CDR1 is SGHAT and CDR2 is FQNNGV. The CDR3 sequence is 14 residues long. V dropped 5 bases and J dropped 6 bases, with 16 bases sitting between them. The CDR3, as DNA: TGTGCCAGCAGCCCGTCGAGGGGTACCGCTGAAGCTTTCTTT. This translates into CASSPSRGTAEAFF.

This chain uses TRBV30 with TRBJ1-4; 8 bases align to TRBD1. From germline, CDR1 is GTSNPN and CDR2 SVGIG (reference sequence). V lost 5 bases and J lost 13; bases outside the gene matches: 9. This CDR3 comprises 12 residues. The CDR3 protein is CAWGQGGRRLFF. Written as DNA, the CDR3 is TGTGCCTGGGGACAGGGAGGTCGGAGACTGTTTTTT.

CDR3 sequence reads: CASTTVGITDTQYF. The CDR3 DNA is TGTGCCAGCACCACAGTCGGTATCACAGATACGCAGTATTTT. V gene TRBV5-4 combines with J gene TRBJ2-3; D is ambiguous. V was shortened by 6 bases and J by 2 bases, with 13 bases between the two germline ends. In germline, CDR1 is SGHNT, CDR2 YYREEE (reference sequence). The length of the CDR3 is 14 residues.

This chain joins TRBV9 and TRBJ2-2, with D perhaps given as TRBD1 or TRBD2 (5 bases each). Germline CDR1 is SGDLS and CDR2 is YYNGEE. The CDR3 length is 16 residues. Trimming left V 1 base short and J 0 bases short, with 10 bases between. In DNA form, the CDR3 reads TGTGCCAGCAGCGTATGGGGGAACTCGAACACCGGGGAGCTGTTTTTT. Encoded protein: CASSVWGNSNTGELFF.

This clone was seen a single time. The CDR3, as DNA: TGTGCCAGCAGCTTAGGGGAGACAGGACAAGGGGAGACCCAGTACTTC. It yields the protein CASSLGETGQGETQYF. The rearrangement joins TRBV11-3 to TRBJ2-5; weak D call: TRBD1 (6 bases). V was shortened by 1 base and J by 5 bases, with 17 bases between the two germline ends. The CDR3 has 16 residues. CDR1 and CDR2 (germline): SGHNT, YENEEA.

The CDR3 is CASSVGTGFVLRTDTQYF. The CDR3 DNA reads as TGCGCCAGCAGCGTCGGGACAGGGTTTGTGTTACGCACAGATACGCAGTATTTT. V is TRBV5-1 and J is TRBJ2-3, with TRBD1 identical over 9 bases. CDR1 SGHRS and CDR2 YFSETQ come from the germline V gene. CDR3 length: 18 residues. J was trimmed by 1 base and V by 4 bases; bases with no gene match: 13.

The chain is built from TRBV27 and TRBJ1-5; weak D call: TRBD1 (6 bases). The germline CDR1 and CDR2 sequences are MNHEY and SMNVEV (reference sequence). The CDR3 loop spans 12 amino acids. V was clipped by 8 bases and J by 5 bases, with 10 bases between them. The DNA of the CDR3 is TGTGCCAGCGGCAGGGGAGATCAGCCCCAGCATTTT. Residues: CASGRGDQPQHF.

V usage is TRBV30 and J usage is TRBJ1-2, with D uncertain. V lost 0 bases to trimming and J lost 4 bases, with 12 bases between them. From germline, CDR1 is GTSNPN and CDR2 SVGIG (reference sequence). The CDR3 length is 14 residues. CDR3 loop: CAWSVDPRTYGYTF. The CDR3 DNA reads as TGTGCCTGGAGTGTAGATCCCCGGACCTATGGCTACACCTTC.

The chain combines TRBV6-1 with TRBJ1-5, with D possibly TRBD1 on 6 matching bases. Germline CDR1 is MNHNS and CDR2 is SASEGT. V gave up 8 bases and J gave up 7 bases, with 21 bases separating them. CDR3 size: 15 residues. The CDR3 DNA reads TGTGCCAGCGCAAGCGGGGGCAATCCGGGACAGCCCCAGCATTTT. It codes for CASASGGNPGQPQHF.

The J gene is TRBJ2-1, the V gene TRBV25-1; D may be TRBD1 or TRBD2 (6 bases each). Trimming shortened V by 3 bases and J by 6 bases, and 18 bases separated the two germline ends. The CDR3 runs to 16 residues. The germline CDR1 and CDR2 sequences are MGHDK and SYGVNS. The CDR3 region is CASSESLTGAGNEQFF. CDR3 DNA sequence: TGTGCCAGCAGTGAGAGCCTCACGGGGGCGGGCAATGAGCAGTTCTTC. Filled out from reference TRBV25-1 and TRBJ2-1, the complete variable domain reads EADIYQTPRYLVIGTGKKITLECSQTMGHDKMYWYQQDPGMELHLIHYSYGVNSTEKGDLSSESTVSRIRTEHFPLTLESARPSHTSQYLCASSESLTGAGNEQFFGPGTRLTVL.

This chain links TRBV6-1 with TRBJ1-2; possible D gene TRBD1, 5 bases. The length of the CDR3 is 13 residues. Trimming took 2 bases from V and 8 from J, leaving 12 bases between them. The germline CDR1 and CDR2 sequences are MNHNS and SASEGT. Here the CDR3 DNA reads TGTGCCAGCAGTGAATTACAGGCGGGGGGCTACACCTTC. The encoded protein is CASSELQAGGYTF.

This chain connects TRBV19 to TRBJ2-1; 7 nucleotides line up with TRBD2. The germline CDR1 and CDR2 sequences are LNHDA and SQIVND (reference sequence). V lost 5 bases, J lost 3 bases, and 7 bases stayed unmatched. CDR3 length: 15 amino acids. The CDR3 region is CASSPGLADYNEQFF. As DNA, the CDR3 is TGTGCCAGTAGTCCTGGGCTAGCGGACTACAATGAGCAGTTCTTC.

The CDR3 spells CASSMPGQAVDEQFF. The CDR3 region has the DNA TGCGCCAGCAGCATGCCGGGACAGGCGGTTGATGAGCAGTTCTTC. The chain carries TRBV5-1 and TRBJ2-1; TRBD1 matches at 8 bases. The CDR3 is 15 residues long. CDR1 is SGHRS, CDR2 YFSETQ, per germline. V gave up 4 bases and J gave up 8 bases; unmatched junction bases: 11.

The chain links TRBV6-1 to TRBJ1-1; D is possibly TRBD1 (5 bases). The germline CDR1 and CDR2 sequences are MNHNS and SASEGT. Trimming removed 0 bases from V and 3 bases from J, with 8 bases in between. CDR3 size: 14 residues. CDR3 coding DNA: TGTGCCAGCAGTGAAGCTATGGGGCACACTGAAGCTTTCTTT. Protein product: CASSEAMGHTEAFF.

This sequence joins TRBV5-1 and TRBJ2-7, with TRBD1 matching 8 bases. V dropped 3 bases and J dropped 3; count of bases not matched to a gene: 5. From germline, CDR1 is SGHRS and CDR2 YFSETQ. The CDR3 is made up of 14 amino acids. CDR3 sequence: CASSSGTGNYEQYF. Here the CDR3 DNA reads TGCGCCAGCAGCTCCGGGACAGGAAACTACGAGCAGTACTTC.

V and J are TRBV27 and TRBJ2-7; TRBD2 agrees at 8 bases. J was trimmed by 0 bases and V by 5 bases; bases with no gene match: 12. CDR1 and CDR2 (germline): MNHEY, SMNVEV (reference sequence). The CDR3 has 17 residues. The CDR3 sequence is CASSKALTSATSYEQYF. CDR3 sequence (DNA): TGTGCCAGCAGTAAAGCCTTGACTAGCGCAACCTCCTACGAGCAGTACTTC.

J is TRBJ1-4 and V is TRBV30; possibly TRBD1 for D (5 bases). CDR1 and CDR2 (germline): GTSNPN, SVGIG (reference sequence). V was trimmed by 4 bases and J by 1 base, leaving 13 bases between them. The CDR3 runs to 15 residues. The CDR3 spells CAWKRGSVTNEKLFF. The DNA of the CDR3 is TGTGCCTGGAAAAGGGGATCGGTAACTAATGAAAAACTGTTTTTT.

The chain couples TRBV27 to TRBJ1-5; the match to TRBD1 covers 8 bases. The CDR3 has 14 amino acids. Germline CDR1 is MNHEY and CDR2 is SMNVEV (reference sequence). With V trimmed by 6 bases and J by 1 base, 2 bases remained unmatched. The CDR3 nucleotides are TGTGCCAGCAGGAGGACAGGGAGCAATCAGCCCCAGCATTTT. Amino acids: CASRRTGSNQPQHF.

This clone was detected once. The chain joins TRBV15 to TRBJ2-7; the D gene is possibly TRBD2 (5 bases). This CDR3 is 17 amino acids long. V was clipped by 0 bases and J by 5 bases, with 20 bases between them. Germline V lookup: CDR1 LNHNV, CDR2 YYDKDF (reference sequence). CDR3 nucleotide sequence: TGTGCCACCAGCAGAGATGCCCTACCCGGGGTGGGCGACGAGCAGTACTTC. It is translated as CATSRDALPGVGDEQYF.

This clone was observed a handful of times. The J gene is TRBJ1-2, the V gene TRBV6-5, with D perhaps TRBD1 (6 bases). CDR1 is MNHEY, CDR2 SVGAGI, per germline. Trimming removed 7 bases at V and 7 bases at J, with 19 bases between. CDR3 size: 14 residues. CDR3 sequence (DNA): TGTGCCAGCAACCCGAGGGGGGGGTCTGTTGGCTACACCTTC. This translates into CASNPRGGSVGYTF.

The chain joins TRBV6-7 to TRBJ2-5; no clear D. TRBV6-7 is an open reading frame whose function is uncertain. The CDR3 runs 14 residues. V lost 0 bases and J lost 2, with 7 bases in between. CDR3 loop: CASSYSGLQETQYF. In nucleotides, the CDR3 is TGTGCCAGCAGTTACTCTGGGCTACAAGAGACCCAGTACTTC.

The chain combines TRBV6-5 with TRBJ2-7; a possible D gene is TRBD2 (7 bases). With 7 bases removed from V and 3 bases from J, the gap between germline ends came to 16 bases. The CDR3 covers 14 residues. Germline assignment: CDR1 MNHEY and CDR2 SVGAGI. The CDR3 region is CASTEGGRNYEQYF. CDR3 sequence (DNA): TGTGCCAGCACGGAGGGGGGGAGGAACTACGAGCAGTACTTC.

This chain connects TRBV28 to TRBJ1-5, with D hard to call. The V gene lost 3 bases and the J gene lost 4 bases, with 13 bases spanning the gap. CDR3 length equals 15 residues. In germline, CDR1 is MDHEN, CDR2 SYDVKM. CDR3 in DNA: TGTGCCAGCAGTTTGGCCCTAGGCCTTAATCAGCCCCAGCATTTT. As protein: CASSLALGLNQPQHF.

The gene calls are TRBV28 and TRBJ2-7, with D possibly being TRBD2 (6 bases). V lost 4 bases and J lost 11, with 15 bases in between. This CDR3 spans 12 amino acids. From germline, CDR1 is MDHEN and CDR2 SYDVKM. CDR3 region: CASSSSTRREYF. CDR3 nucleotide sequence: TGTGCCAGCAGTTCCTCAACTAGGAGGGAGTACTTC.

This chain links TRBV11-2 with TRBJ2-7, with D possibly called TRBD1 or TRBD2 (5 bases each). The V gene lost 2 bases and the J gene lost 0 bases, with 11 bases spanning the gap. In germline, CDR1 is SGHAT, CDR2 FQNNGV. CDR3 length: 15 residues. The CDR3 nucleotides are TGTGCCAGCAGCTTAACCGCAGGGAGCTCCTACGAGCAGTACTTC. Protein sequence: CASSLTAGSSYEQYF.

The CDR3 is CASSTYTGKDGYTF. Here the CDR3 DNA reads TGTGCCAGCAGCACCTATACGGGGAAGGATGGCTACACCTTC. The chain links TRBV25-1 to TRBJ1-2; no reliable D call. Per the germline V gene, CDR1 is MGHDK and CDR2 is SYGVNS. The CDR3 is 14 residues long. Trimming stripped 6 bases from V and 6 bases from J, with 17 bases between.

The chain employs TRBV18 and TRBJ2-7; D gene ambiguous. CDR3 length: 12 amino acids. CDR1 KGHSH and CDR2 LQKENI come from the germline V gene. V was cut by 2 bases and J by 4 bases, with 6 bases left in between. CDR3 residues: CASSPNSYEQYF. In DNA, the CDR3 is TGTGCCAGCTCACCAAATTCGTACGAGCAGTACTTC.